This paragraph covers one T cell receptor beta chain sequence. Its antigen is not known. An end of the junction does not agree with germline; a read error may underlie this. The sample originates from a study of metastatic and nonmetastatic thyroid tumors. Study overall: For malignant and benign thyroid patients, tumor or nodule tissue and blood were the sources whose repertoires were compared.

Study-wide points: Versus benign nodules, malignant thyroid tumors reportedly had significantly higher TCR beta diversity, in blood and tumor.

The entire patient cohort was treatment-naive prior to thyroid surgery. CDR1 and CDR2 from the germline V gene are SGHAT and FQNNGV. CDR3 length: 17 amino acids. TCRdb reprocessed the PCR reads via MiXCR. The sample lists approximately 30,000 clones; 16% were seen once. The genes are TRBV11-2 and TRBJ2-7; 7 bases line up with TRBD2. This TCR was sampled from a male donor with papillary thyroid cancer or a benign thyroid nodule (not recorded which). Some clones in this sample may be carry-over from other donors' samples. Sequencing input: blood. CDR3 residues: CTSSFSVGVSGLYEQYF. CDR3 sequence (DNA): TGTACCAGCAGCTTCTCGGTCGGGGTTAGCGGGCTCTACGAGCAGTACTTC.